These 31 T cell receptor beta chains were sequenced from one sample in a study of blood T cell repertoires in COVID-19. Generated by immunoSEQ multiplex PCR, the TCRdb table keeps only in-frame clones and is missing some. The sample shows 190,000 or so clones, about 80% of them seen only once. Sequences were obtained from PBMCs or T cells enriched from blood (not recorded which). The receptors shown here come from a middle-aged man who had recovered from COVID-19.

The chain is built from TRBV18 and TRBJ1-1; D gene ambiguous. The germline V and J ends were trimmed by 2 bases and 6 bases, with 13 bases remaining between them. Germline loops: CDR1 KGHSH, CDR2 LQKENI. This CDR3 is built from 14 residues. CDR3 sequence (DNA): TGTGCCAGCTCACCAACCTTTCCACGCGCTGAAGCTTTCTTT. This encodes CASSPTFPRAEAFF.

The rearrangement joins TRBV7-2 to TRBJ2-3; D not resolved. V lost 5 bases and J lost 4, with 19 bases in between. The CDR3 spans 16 residues. The germline gives CDR1 SGHTA, CDR2 FQGNSA. The CDR3 here is CASSDGSWQRADTQYF. CDR3 nucleotides: TGTGCCAGCAGCGACGGATCTTGGCAGCGTGCAGATACGCAGTATTTT.

The V call is TRBV28, the J call TRBJ2-5; 8 nucleotides align to TRBD2. There are 15 residues in the CDR3. Per the germline V gene, CDR1 is MDHEN and CDR2 is SYDVKM. The V gene end was trimmed by 6 bases and the J gene end by 3 bases; junction bases not matched to a gene: 9. CDR3 nucleotides: TGTGCCAGCAGCTTGCCGGAGACTAGCGAAGAGACCCAGTACTTC. Residues: CASSLPETSEETQYF.

In regard to this clone: The germline gene is not matched at one end of the junction; a read error may be the cause. The chain combines TRBV30 with TRBJ1-6; 9 nucleotides agree with TRBD1. The length of the CDR3 is 14 residues. Per germline, CDR1 GTSNPN and CDR2 SVGIG (reference sequence). The CDR3 sequence is CAGRGQGGNSPLHF. The DNA for the CDR3 is TGTGCCGGGAGGGGACAGGGTGGGAATTCACCCCTCCACTTT.

This clone was observed once. The genes are TRBV7-9 and TRBJ1-1; no firm D call. Germline V CDR1 and CDR2: SEHNR, FQNEAQ (reference sequence). CDR3 length: 12 amino acids. Trimming removed 8 bases from V and 4 bases from J, with 11 bases in between. CDR3 sequence reads: CASRRLSTEAFF. The CDR3 DNA reads TGTGCCAGCCGTCGTTTATCCACTGAAGCTTTCTTT.

The chain joins TRBV6-5 to TRBJ1-1; 7 nucleotides line up with TRBD1. Germline V lookup: CDR1 MNHEY, CDR2 SVGAGI. V shed 6 bases and J 1 base; nucleotides not matched to a gene: 5. The CDR3 is 14 residues long. The CDR3 is CASSRGTENTEAFF. For the CDR3, the DNA is TGTGCCAGCAGCCGAGGGACAGAGAACACTGAAGCTTTCTTT.

The V and J genes are TRBV27 and TRBJ2-7, with TRBD1 identical over 11 bases. CDR1 and CDR2 (germline): MNHEY, SMNVEV (reference sequence). The CDR3 loop spans 16 amino acids. Trimming removed 3 bases from V and 2 bases from J; junction bases left unmatched: 6. The CDR3 region is CASSLLGQGGTYEQYF. CDR3 coding DNA: TGTGCCAGCAGTTTGTTGGGACAGGGGGGTACCTACGAGCAGTACTTC.

The chain links TRBV9 to TRBJ2-3; possibly TRBD2 for D (7 bases). CDR3 size: 15 residues. Looked up from germline, CDR1 is SGDLS and CDR2 is YYNGEE. Trimming removed 0 bases at V and 1 base at J, with 9 bases between. CDR3 residues: CASSVGGGRTDTQYF. CDR3 coding DNA: TGTGCCAGCAGCGTAGGCGGGGGCCGCACAGATACGCAGTATTTT.

Turning to this clone: Distinct nucleotide sequences in the sample also encode this CDR3. The chain recombines TRBV19 with TRBJ2-7; 10 bases are a match to TRBD2. The CDR3 is 15 residues long. CDR1 and CDR2 (germline): LNHDA, SQIVND (reference sequence). V trimming: 1 base; J trimming: 2 bases; junction bases outside the gene matches: 2. CDR3 sequence reads: CASSIGSGGAYEQYF. CDR3 DNA: TGTGCCAGTAGTATAGGCAGCGGGGGGGCCTACGAGCAGTACTTC.

V usage is TRBV18 and J usage is TRBJ1-2, with 9 positions matching TRBD1. Per germline, CDR1 KGHSH and CDR2 LQKENI. The CDR3 length is 14 residues. Germline trimming cut 3 bases from V and 7 bases from J; bases unmatched to any gene: 6. CDR3 in DNA: TGTGCCAGCTCACCGCGGGACAGGGTAGGTGGCTACACCTTC. Its translation: CASSPRDRVGGYTF.

This sequence joins TRBV7-2 and TRBJ1-2; 11 positions agree with TRBD1. CDR3 length: 15 amino acids. Trimming took 2 bases from V and 8 from J; bases not matched to a gene: 7. CDR1 SGHTA and CDR2 FQGNSA come from the germline V gene. DNA for the CDR3: TGTGCCAGCAGCTTAAGAATCCGGGACAGGGGGGGCTACACCTTC. This encodes CASSLRIRDRGGYTF.

The CDR3 region is CASSRQKPQGYTGELFF. Here the CDR3 DNA reads TGTGCCAGCTCACGCCAGAAGCCCCAGGGTTACACCGGGGAGCTGTTTTTT. This chain joins TRBV18 and TRBJ2-2, with D possibly TRBD1 on 5 matching bases. This CDR3 spans 17 amino acids. The germline gives CDR1 KGHSH, CDR2 LQKENI. The V end was cut by 4 bases, the J end by 3 bases, with 18 bases between.

J is TRBJ1-2 and V is TRBV29-1; a possible D gene is TRBD1 (6 bases). This CDR3 has 13 residues. V lost 3 bases and J lost 8, with 16 bases in between. Germline CDR1 SQVTM, CDR2 ANQGSEA. The CDR3 region is CSVDLGAPGGYTF. The CDR3 DNA is TGCAGCGTTGATTTGGGGGCCCCTGGAGGCTACACCTTC.

The chain carries TRBV6-1 and TRBJ1-3, with 10 bases matching TRBD1. The germline gives CDR1 MNHNS, CDR2 SASEGT. V shed 3 bases, J shed 2 bases, and the junction held 4 bases outside the gene matches. This CDR3 comprises 16 residues. CDR3 nucleotide sequence: TGTGCCAGCAGTGAGACAGGGACAGGGGCTGGAAACACCATATATTTT. It translates to CASSETGTGAGNTIYF.

This chain joins TRBV18 and TRBJ2-5; 7 bases are a match to TRBD1. The trim removed 0 bases at V and 4 bases at J, leaving 8 bases unmatched. The CDR3 totals 16 residues. Per the germline V gene, CDR1 is KGHSH and CDR2 is LQKENI. CDR3 region: CASSPPSQGVVETQYF. DNA of the CDR3: TGTGCCAGCTCACCACCGAGCCAGGGGGTAGTAGAGACCCAGTACTTC.

The chain joins TRBV5-1 to TRBJ2-3; D may be TRBD1 (6 bases). Looked up from germline, CDR1 is SGHRS and CDR2 is YFSETQ. CDR3 length: 15 amino acids. V was clipped by 3 bases and J by 1 base, with 12 bases between them. Here the CDR3 reads CASSSQGQGTDTQYF. The CDR3 region has the DNA TGCGCCAGCAGCTCCCAGGGGCAGGGCACAGATACGCAGTATTTT.

The genes are TRBV27 and TRBJ1-6, with 7 bases lining up with TRBD1. From germline, CDR1 is MNHEY and CDR2 SMNVEV (reference sequence). There are 14 residues in the CDR3. Trimming took 3 bases from V and 7 from J; bases not matched to a gene: 3. As DNA, the CDR3 is TGTGCCAGCAGTTTCCCGACAGGGAATTCACCCCTCCACTTT. This encodes CASSFPTGNSPLHF.

The rearrangement uses TRBV5-1 and TRBJ2-1; D ambiguous. The germline CDR1 and CDR2 sequences are SGHRS and YFSETQ. V was trimmed by 0 bases and J by 0 bases, leaving 7 bases between them. CDR3 length: 15 residues. The CDR3: CASSLGATSYNEQFF. DNA for the CDR3: TGCGCCAGCAGCTTGGGGGCTACCTCCTACAATGAGCAGTTCTTC.

This clone appeared a few times. This chain uses TRBV30 with TRBJ1-2; D is perhaps TRBD1 (6 bases). The germline CDR1 and CDR2 sequences are GTSNPN and SVGIG (reference sequence). The CDR3 is 14 residues long. Trimming pared 2 bases from V and 1 base from J, leaving 11 bases between. The chain's CDR3 is CAWSPLDSNYGYTF. Here the CDR3 DNA reads TGTGCCTGGAGTCCCCTGGACAGTAACTATGGCTACACCTTC.

The chain joins TRBV14 to TRBJ1-2; 8 nucleotides agree with TRBD1. J lost 6 bases, V lost 1 base, and 4 bases had no gene match. Germline CDR1 and CDR2: SGHDN and FVKESK. CDR3 size: 14 residues. The CDR3: CASSQVQGVNGYTF. In DNA form, the CDR3 reads TGTGCCAGCAGCCAAGTACAGGGGGTAAATGGCTACACCTTC.

The V and J genes are TRBV4-3 and TRBJ1-6; possible D gene TRBD1, 6 bases. V lost 4 bases and J 4 bases, leaving 17 bases between the germline ends. The CDR3 consists of 17 residues. CDR1 LGHNA and CDR2 YSLEER come from the germline V gene. Here the CDR3 reads CASSLAGAGGYNSPLHF. In DNA form, the CDR3 reads TGCGCCAGCAGCCTCGCGGGGGCAGGAGGGTATAATTCACCCCTCCACTTT.

This chain links TRBV19 with TRBJ2-3; TRBD1 might be the D (6 bases). Germline assignment: CDR1 LNHDA and CDR2 SQIVND (reference sequence). The CDR3 covers 13 residues. The ends were cut back, 5 bases at V and 6 bases at J, with 12 bases in the middle. CDR3 nucleotides: TGTGCCAGTAGTGGGCAGGGGTCGGATACGCAGTATTTT. Protein sequence: CASSGQGSDTQYF. The full variable domain, with the rest looked up from reference TRBV19 and TRBJ2-3, is DGGITQSPKYLFRKEGQNVTLSCEQNLNHDAMYWYRQDPGQGLRLIYYSQIVNDFQKGDIAEGYSVSREKKESFPLTVTSAQKNPTAFYLCASSGQGSDTQYFGPGTRLTVL.

V gene TRBV24-1 combines with J gene TRBJ1-2, with D uncertain. The germline CDR1 and CDR2 sequences are KGHDR and SFDVKD. The CDR3 is 14 residues long. Trimming pared 4 bases from V and 2 bases from J, leaving 10 bases between. The CDR3 is CATSDPTENYGYTF. DNA of the CDR3: TGTGCCACCAGTGACCCCACAGAGAACTATGGCTACACCTTC.

A few counts support this clone. The CDR3 region has the DNA TGTGCCAGCAGTGAATCGGCCAGGGGAAATGGCTACACCTTC. Protein product: CASSESARGNGYTF. The chain has TRBV6-1 and TRBJ1-2; TRBD1 might be the D (6 bases). CDR1 MNHNS and CDR2 SASEGT come from the germline V gene. With 2 bases removed from V and 6 bases from J, the gap between germline ends came to 13 bases. This CDR3 spans 14 amino acids.

This clone occurred a few times. This sequence joins TRBV7-6 and TRBJ2-2, with 10 bases identical to TRBD1. The CDR3 is 17 residues long. CDR1 is SGHVS, CDR2 FNYEAQ, per germline. The V gene end was trimmed by 4 bases and the J gene end by 4 bases; junction bases not matched to a gene: 9. The CDR3 sequence is CASSSLLRTGGTGELFF. CDR3 nucleotide sequence: TGTGCCAGCAGCTCTCTCCTAAGGACAGGGGGCACCGGGGAGCTGTTTTTT. The full variable domain, in which reference TRBV7-6 and TRBJ2-2 provide the parts outside the CDR3, is GAGVSQSPRYKVTKRGQDVALRCDPISGHVSLYWYRQALGQGPEFLTYFNYEAQQDKSGLPNDRFSAERPEGSISTLTIQRTEQRDSAMYRCASSSLLRTGGTGELFFGEGSRLTVL.

The chain employs TRBV6-5 and TRBJ1-2; TRBD1 aligns across 9 bases. V trimming: 3 bases; J trimming: 8 bases; junction bases outside the gene matches: 4. From germline, CDR1 is MNHEY and CDR2 SVGAGI. CDR3 length: 13 amino acids. CDR3 DNA: TGTGCCAGCAGTTATACAGGGGGCGCAGGCTACACCTTC. This gives the protein CASSYTGGAGYTF.

The chain employs TRBV5-4 and TRBJ2-7; 9 bases are a match to TRBD1. The germline gives CDR1 SGHNT, CDR2 YYREEE (reference sequence). Losses at the gene ends were 4 bases for V and 6 bases for J; bases not matched to a gene: 2. This CDR3 is 12 amino acids long. This CDR3 is CASSPTGGEQYF. DNA of the CDR3: TGTGCCAGCAGCCCGACAGGGGGCGAGCAGTACTTC.

The rearrangement links TRBV7-2 to TRBJ2-1; 7 nucleotides agree with TRBD2. This CDR3 is 15 amino acids long. Germline V gene sequence: CDR1 SGHTA, CDR2 FQGNSA. V shed 7 bases, J shed 4 bases, and the junction held 10 bases outside the gene matches. The CDR3 DNA is TGTGCCAGCACAGCAACCAGCGGGGCGTACAATGAGCAGTTCTTC. Its protein product is CASTATSGAYNEQFF.

J is TRBJ1-2 and V is TRBV10-1, with 8 bases fitting TRBD1. The CDR3 spans 12 residues. J lost 7 bases, V lost 8 bases, and 6 bases had no gene match. The germline V gene encodes CDR1 WNHNN and CDR2 SYGVQD (reference sequence). The CDR3 loop is CASGDRLSGYTF. In nucleotides, the CDR3 is TGCGCCAGCGGGGACAGGTTGTCTGGCTACACCTTC.

The rearrangement joins TRBV19 to TRBJ2-1; 9 bases agree with TRBD2. Germline V gene lookup returns CDR1 LNHDA and CDR2 SQIVND (reference sequence). This CDR3 is 19 amino acids long. V dropped 1 base and J dropped 2; count of bases not matched to a gene: 12. CDR3 nucleotides: TGTGCCAGTAGTATAGGGGGAAAATCCGGGACTAGCACCTACAATGAGCAGTTCTTC. This codes for CASSIGGKSGTSTYNEQFF.

This chain connects TRBV9 to TRBJ1-4; the D gene is possibly TRBD1 (6 bases). CDR1 and CDR2 from the germline V gene are SGDLS and YYNGEE. The length of the CDR3 is 16 residues. The V end lost 0 bases, the J end lost 8 bases, and 17 bases lay between the germline ends. The CDR3 DNA reads TGTGCCAGCAGCGTAGAGGGTGCAGGGGATAGGGAAAAACTGTTTTTT. It encodes CASSVEGAGDREKLFF.